This T cell receptor beta chain was profiled in a study of shared clonotypes between healthy human individuals. Only in-frame clones appear in the TCRdb table, and some are missing; sequencing was by immunoSEQ multiplex PCR. The sample records millions of clones, roughly 96% being singletons. Looked up from germline, CDR1 is LNHDA and CDR2 is SQIVND (reference sequence). CDR3 size: 13 residues. V lost 11 bases to trimming and J lost 2 bases; unmatched junction nucleotides: 7. This sequence joins TRBV19 and TRBJ2-3, with 7 positions matching TRBD2. Sequenced input: naive CD4+ T cells sorted from blood. Subset of the sample: CD45RA+ positively selected. The sequence was obtained from a man in his late teens or twenties in good health. CDR3 region: CASGEGYTDTQYF. The CDR3 DNA reads TGTGCCTCGGGGGAGGGTTACACAGATACGCAGTATTTT.